The 4 T cell receptor beta chains listed next were all sequenced from one sample in a study of blood T cells in healthy people across ages. The second PCR ran 7 to 11 cycles with a sample-barcoded 5' primer and J-beta primers. TCRdb analysed the 5' RACE reads with MiXCR anew, one entry per CDR3 protein. The sample lists about 1.6 million distinct CDR3 sequences, approximately 32% occurring once. Specimen: blood. Receptor source: a woman between 25 and 40 years old in good health.

This clonotype was counted only a few times. The V call is TRBV4-1, the J call TRBJ1-6; D gene uncertain. In germline, CDR1 is MGHRA, CDR2 YSYEKL. V lost 0 bases to trimming and J lost 5 bases, with 2 bases between them. This CDR3 contains 13 residues. In nucleotides, the CDR3 is TGCGCCAGCAGCCAAGAGAATAATTCACCCCTCCACTTT. Protein sequence: CASSQENNSPLHF.

V usage is TRBV5-1 and J usage is TRBJ2-7, with TRBD2 as a possible D gene (6 bases). Germline CDR1 reads SGHRS; CDR2 reads YFSETQ. V lost 5 bases and J lost 1, with 16 bases in between. The CDR3 sequence is 15 residues long. CDR3 protein: CASSYIVGGSYEQYF. As DNA, the CDR3 is TGCGCCAGCAGTTATATAGTGGGGGGTTCCTACGAGCAGTACTTC. The entire variable domain, with the rest obtained from reference TRBV5-1 and TRBJ2-7, is as follows: KAGVTQTPRYLIKTRGQQVTLSCSPISGHRSVSWYQQTPGQGLQFLFEYFSETQRNKGNFPGRFSGRQFSNSRSEMNVSTLELGDSALYLCASSYIVGGSYEQYFGPGTRLTVT.

The rearrangement uses TRBV28 and TRBJ2-2, with D perhaps TRBD1 (6 bases). V gave up 6 bases and J gave up 4 bases, with 12 bases separating them. Per the germline V gene, CDR1 is MDHEN and CDR2 is SYDVKM. The CDR3 runs to 14 residues. In DNA, the CDR3 is TGTGCCAGCAGGTCCAGGGGTGGCACCGGGGAGCTGTTTTTT. This encodes CASRSRGGTGELFF.

The chain uses TRBV7-9 and TRBJ2-3; a possible D gene is TRBD2 (6 bases). Trimming pared 4 bases from V and 0 bases from J, leaving 17 bases between. This CDR3 comprises 17 residues. CDR1 and CDR2 from the germline V gene are SEHNR and FQNEAQ (reference sequence). The CDR3 DNA sequence: TGTGCCAGCAGCTCCCGGGACGGGAGCGGGAGCACAGATACGCAGTATTTT. Translated: CASSSRDGSGSTDTQYF.